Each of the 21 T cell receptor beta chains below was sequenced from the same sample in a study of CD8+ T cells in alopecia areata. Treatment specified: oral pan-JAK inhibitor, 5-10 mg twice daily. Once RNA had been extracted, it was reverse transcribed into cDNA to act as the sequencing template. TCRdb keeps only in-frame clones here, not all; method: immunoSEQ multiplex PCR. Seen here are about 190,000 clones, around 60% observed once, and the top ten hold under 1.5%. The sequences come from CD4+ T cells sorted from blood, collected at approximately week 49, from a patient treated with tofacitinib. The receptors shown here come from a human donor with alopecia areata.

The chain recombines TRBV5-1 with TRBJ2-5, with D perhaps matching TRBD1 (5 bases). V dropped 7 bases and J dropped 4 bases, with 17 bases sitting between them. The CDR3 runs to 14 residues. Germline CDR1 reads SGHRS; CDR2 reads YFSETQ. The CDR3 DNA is TGCGCCAGCCGACGCCGCGACAGCCCAGAGACCCAGTACTTC. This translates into CASRRRDSPETQYF.

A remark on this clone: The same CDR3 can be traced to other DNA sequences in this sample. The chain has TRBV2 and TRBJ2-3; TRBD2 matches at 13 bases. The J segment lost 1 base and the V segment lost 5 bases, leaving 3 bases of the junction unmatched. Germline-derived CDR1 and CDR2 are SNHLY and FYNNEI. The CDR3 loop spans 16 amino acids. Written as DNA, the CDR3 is TGTGCCAGCAGTCGGACTAGCGGGGGCCGCACAGATACGCAGTATTTT. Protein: CASSRTSGGRTDTQYF.

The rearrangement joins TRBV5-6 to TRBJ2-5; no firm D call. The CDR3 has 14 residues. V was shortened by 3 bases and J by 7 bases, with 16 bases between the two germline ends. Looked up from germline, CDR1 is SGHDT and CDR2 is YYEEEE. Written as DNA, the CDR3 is TGTGCCAGCAGCTCCCGACATGTTCTTGGGACCCAGTACTTC. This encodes CASSSRHVLGTQYF. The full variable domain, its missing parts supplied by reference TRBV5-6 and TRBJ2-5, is DAGVTQSPTHLIKTRGQQVTLRCSPKSGHDTVSWYQQALGQGPQFIFQYYEEEERQRGNFPDRFSGHQFPNYSSELNVNALLLGDSALYLCASSSRHVLGTQYFGPGTRLLVL.

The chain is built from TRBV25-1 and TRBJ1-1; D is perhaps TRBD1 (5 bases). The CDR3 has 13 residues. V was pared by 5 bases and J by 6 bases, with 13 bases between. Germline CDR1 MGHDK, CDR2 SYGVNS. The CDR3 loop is CASSHGGVAEAFF. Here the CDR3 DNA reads TGTGCCAGCAGTCACGGGGGGGTTGCTGAAGCTTTCTTT.

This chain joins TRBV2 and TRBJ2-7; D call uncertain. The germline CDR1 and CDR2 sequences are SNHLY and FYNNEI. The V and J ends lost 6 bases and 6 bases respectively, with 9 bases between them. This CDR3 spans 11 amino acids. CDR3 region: CASSAGLEQYF. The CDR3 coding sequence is TGTGCCAGCAGCGCAGGCCTCGAGCAGTACTTC.

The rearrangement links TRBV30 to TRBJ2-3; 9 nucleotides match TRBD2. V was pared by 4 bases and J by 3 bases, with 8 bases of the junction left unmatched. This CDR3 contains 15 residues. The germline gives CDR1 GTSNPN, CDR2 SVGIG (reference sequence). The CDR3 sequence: CAWNGLSGRTDTQYF. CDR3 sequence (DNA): TGTGCCTGGAACGGACTAAGCGGGAGGACAGATACGCAGTATTTT.

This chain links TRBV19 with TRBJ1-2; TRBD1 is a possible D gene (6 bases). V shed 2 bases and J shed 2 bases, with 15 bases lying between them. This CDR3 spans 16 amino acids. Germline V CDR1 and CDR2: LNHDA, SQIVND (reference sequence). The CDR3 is CASSITATGINYGYTF. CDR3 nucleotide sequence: TGTGCCAGTAGTATAACGGCAACAGGGATAAACTATGGCTACACCTTC.

The CDR3 bases are TGTGCCAGCAGCCCGGGACTAGCGGGGACCGCCCGCGATACGCAGTATTTT. Encoded protein: CASSPGLAGTARDTQYF. J is TRBJ2-3 and V is TRBV7-2; 13 nucleotides line up with TRBD2. V was clipped by 5 bases and J by 6 bases; unmatched bases: 11. Germline values: CDR1 SGHTA, CDR2 FQGNSA. This CDR3 has 17 amino acids.

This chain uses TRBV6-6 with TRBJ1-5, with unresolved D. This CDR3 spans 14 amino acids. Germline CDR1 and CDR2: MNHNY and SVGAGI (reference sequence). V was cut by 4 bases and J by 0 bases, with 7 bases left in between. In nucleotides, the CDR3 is TGTGCCAGCAGTTGGACGGCTAGCAATCAGCCCCAGCATTTT. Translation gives CASSWTASNQPQHF.

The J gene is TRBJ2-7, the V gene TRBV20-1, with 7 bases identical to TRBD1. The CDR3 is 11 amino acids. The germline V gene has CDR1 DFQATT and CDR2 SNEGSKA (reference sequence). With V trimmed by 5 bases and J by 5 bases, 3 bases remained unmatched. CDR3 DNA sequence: TGCAGTGCTGCACAGGGGAACGAGCAGTACTTC. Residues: CSAAQGNEQYF.

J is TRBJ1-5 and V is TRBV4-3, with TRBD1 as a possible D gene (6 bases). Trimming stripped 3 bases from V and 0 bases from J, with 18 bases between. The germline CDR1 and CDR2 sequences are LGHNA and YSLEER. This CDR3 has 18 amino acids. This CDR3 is CASSQEVGTSYSNQPQHF. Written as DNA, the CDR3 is TGCGCCAGCAGCCAGGAGGTAGGGACATCTTATAGCAATCAGCCCCAGCATTTT.

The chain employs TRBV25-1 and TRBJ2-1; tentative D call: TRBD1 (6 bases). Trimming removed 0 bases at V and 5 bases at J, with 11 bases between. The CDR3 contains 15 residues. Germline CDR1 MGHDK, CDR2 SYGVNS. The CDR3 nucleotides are TGTGCCAGCAGTGAATATGGGACAATGAACAATGAGCAGTTCTTC. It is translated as CASSEYGTMNNEQFF.

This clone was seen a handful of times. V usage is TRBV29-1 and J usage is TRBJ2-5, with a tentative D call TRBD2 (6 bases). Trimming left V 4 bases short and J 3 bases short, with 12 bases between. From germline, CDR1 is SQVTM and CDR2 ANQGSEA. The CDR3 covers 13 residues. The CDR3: CSVAGLQKETQYF. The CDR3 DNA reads TGCAGCGTTGCGGGACTCCAGAAAGAGACCCAGTACTTC.

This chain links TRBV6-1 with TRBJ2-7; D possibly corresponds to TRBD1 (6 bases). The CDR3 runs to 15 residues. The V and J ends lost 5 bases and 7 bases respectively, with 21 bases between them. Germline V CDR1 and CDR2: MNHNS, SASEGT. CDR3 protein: CASSQPSTGSGEQYF. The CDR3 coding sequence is TGTGCCAGCAGTCAACCTTCAACAGGGTCCGGGGAGCAGTACTTC.

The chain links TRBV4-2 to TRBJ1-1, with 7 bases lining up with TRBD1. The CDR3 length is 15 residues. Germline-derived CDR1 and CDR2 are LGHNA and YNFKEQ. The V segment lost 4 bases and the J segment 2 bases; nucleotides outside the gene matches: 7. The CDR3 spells CASSRDGQVNTEAFF. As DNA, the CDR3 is TGTGCCAGCAGCCGGGACGGACAGGTTAACACTGAAGCTTTCTTT.

For the CDR3, the DNA is TGCAGCGTCAAAGACAGGGTTTCTCGAGAGACCCAGTACTTC. It yields the protein CSVKDRVSRETQYF. The chain is built from TRBV29-1 and TRBJ2-5, with 7 bases identical to TRBD1. V shed 6 bases and J 4 bases; nucleotides not matched to a gene: 11. This CDR3 is 14 amino acids long. From germline, CDR1 is SQVTM and CDR2 ANQGSEA.

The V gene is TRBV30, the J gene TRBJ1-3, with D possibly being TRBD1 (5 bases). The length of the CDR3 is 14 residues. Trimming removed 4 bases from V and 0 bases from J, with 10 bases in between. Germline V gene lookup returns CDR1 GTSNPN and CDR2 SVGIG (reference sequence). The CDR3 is CAWMGESSGNTIYF. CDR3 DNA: TGTGCCTGGATGGGGGAGAGCTCTGGAAACACCATATATTTT. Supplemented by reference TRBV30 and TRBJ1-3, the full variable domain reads SQTIHQWPATLVQPVGSPLSLECTVEGTSNPNLYWYRQAAGRGLQLLFYSVGIGQISSEVPQNLSASRPQDRQFILSSKKLLLSDSGFYLCAWMGESSGNTIYFGEGSWLTVV.

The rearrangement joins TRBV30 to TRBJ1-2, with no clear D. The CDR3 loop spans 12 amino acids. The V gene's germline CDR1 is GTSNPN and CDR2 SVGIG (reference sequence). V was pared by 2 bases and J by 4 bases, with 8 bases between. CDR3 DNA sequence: TGTGCCTGGAGTTTCGGGATCTATGGCTACACCTTC. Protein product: CAWSFGIYGYTF. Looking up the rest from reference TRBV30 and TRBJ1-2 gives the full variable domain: SQTIHQWPATLVQPVGSPLSLECTVEGTSNPNLYWYRQAAGRGLQLLFYSVGIGQISSEVPQNLSASRPQDRQFILSSKKLLLSDSGFYLCAWSFGIYGYTFGSGTRLTVV.

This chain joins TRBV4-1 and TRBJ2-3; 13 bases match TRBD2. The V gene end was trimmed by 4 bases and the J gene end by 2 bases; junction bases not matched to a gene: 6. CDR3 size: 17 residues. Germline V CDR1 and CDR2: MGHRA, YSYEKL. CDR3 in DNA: TGCGCCAGCAGCCTTAGGACTAGCGGGGGCCACACAGATACGCAGTATTTT. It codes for CASSLRTSGGHTDTQYF.

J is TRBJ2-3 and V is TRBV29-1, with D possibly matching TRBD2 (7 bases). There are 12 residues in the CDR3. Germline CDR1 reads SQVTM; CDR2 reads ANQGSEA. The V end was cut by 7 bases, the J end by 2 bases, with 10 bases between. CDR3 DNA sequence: TGCAGCGCCGCGGGGGCCACAGATACGCAGTATTTT. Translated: CSAAGATDTQYF.

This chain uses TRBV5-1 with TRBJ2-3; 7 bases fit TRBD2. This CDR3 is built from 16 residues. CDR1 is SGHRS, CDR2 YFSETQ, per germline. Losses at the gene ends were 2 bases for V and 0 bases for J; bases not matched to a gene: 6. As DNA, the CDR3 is TGCGCCAGCAGCTTAGGCGGACTAGATAGCACAGATACGCAGTATTTT. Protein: CASSLGGLDSTDTQYF.